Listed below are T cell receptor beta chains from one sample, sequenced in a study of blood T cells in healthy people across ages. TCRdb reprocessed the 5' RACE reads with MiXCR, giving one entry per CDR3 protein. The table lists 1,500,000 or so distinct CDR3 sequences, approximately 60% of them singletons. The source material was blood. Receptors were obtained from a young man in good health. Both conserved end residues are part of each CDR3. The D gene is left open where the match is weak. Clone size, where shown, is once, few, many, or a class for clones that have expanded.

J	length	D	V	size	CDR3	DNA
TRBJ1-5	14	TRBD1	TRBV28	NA	CASSDGTGGQPQHF	TGTGCCAGCAGTGATGGGACAGGGGGTCAGCCCCAGCATTTT
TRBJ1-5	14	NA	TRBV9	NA	CASSVGESNQPQHF	TGTGCCAGCAGCGTCGGGGAGAGCAATCAGCCCCAGCATTTT
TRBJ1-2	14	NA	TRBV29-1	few	CSVEPLGEIYGYTF	TGCAGCGTTGAGCCGCTCGGGGAGATCTATGGCTACACCTTC
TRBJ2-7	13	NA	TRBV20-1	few	CSASNPETYEQYF	TGCAGTGCTAGTAATCCGGAAACCTACGAGCAGTACTTC
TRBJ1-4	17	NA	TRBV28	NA	CASSSLGATEGPEKLFF	TGTGCCAGCAGCAGTTTGGGGGCGACAGAAGGGCCCGAAAAACTGTTTTTT
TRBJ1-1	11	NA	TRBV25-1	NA	CATQHGTEAFF	TGTGCCACCCAGCACGGCACTGAAGCTTTCTTT
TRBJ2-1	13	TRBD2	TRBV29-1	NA	CSVTSGIYNEQFF	TGCAGCGTCACTAGCGGAATTTACAATGAGCAGTTCTTC
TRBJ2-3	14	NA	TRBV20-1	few	CSARGSQGGDTQYF	TGCAGTGCTAGGGGTTCGCAGGGAGGAGATACGCAGTATTTT
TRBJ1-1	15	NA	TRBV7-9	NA	CASSLGVGGDTEAFF	TGTGCCAGCAGCTTAGGAGTGGGAGGGGACACTGAAGCTTTCTTT
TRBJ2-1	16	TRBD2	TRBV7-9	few	CASSNERLAAYNEQFF	TGTGCCAGCAGTAACGAAAGACTAGCGGCCTACAATGAGCAGTTCTTC
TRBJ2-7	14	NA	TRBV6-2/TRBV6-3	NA	CASSYNGVWYEQYF	TGTGCCAGCAGTTACAACGGGGTTTGGTACGAGCAGTACTTC
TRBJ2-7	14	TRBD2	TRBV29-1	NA	CSVGTSGGSYEQYF	TGCAGCGTTGGGACTAGCGGGGGCTCCTACGAGCAGTACTTC
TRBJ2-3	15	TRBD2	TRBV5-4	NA	CASRSGGPHTDTQYF	TGTGCCAGCAGAAGCGGGGGGCCTCACACGGATACGCAGTATTTT
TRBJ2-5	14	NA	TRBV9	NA	CASSVGREKETQYF	TGTGCCAGCAGCGTAGGTAGGGAGAAAGAGACCCAGTACTTC
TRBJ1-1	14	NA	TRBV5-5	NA	CASSLPLGSTEAFF	TGTGCCAGCAGCTTGCCCCTTGGGAGCACTGAAGCTTTCTTT
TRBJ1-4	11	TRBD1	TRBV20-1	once	CSTRGPEKLFF	TGCAGTACCAGGGGGCCGGAAAAACTGTTTTTT
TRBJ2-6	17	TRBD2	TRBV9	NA	CASSGGLAVSGANVLTF	TGTGCCAGCAGCGGGGGACTAGCGGTCTCTGGGGCCAACGTCCTGACTTTC
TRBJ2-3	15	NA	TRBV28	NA	CATQGGHLRPDTQYF	TGTGCCACCCAGGGGGGACACCTTAGGCCAGATACGCAGTATTTT
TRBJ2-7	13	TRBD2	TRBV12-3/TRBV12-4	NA	CASSFSGVGEQYF	TGTGCCAGCAGTTTCAGCGGGGTCGGCGAGCAGTACTTC
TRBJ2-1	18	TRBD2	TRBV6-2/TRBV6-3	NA	CASSYQLAGGSSYNEQFF	TGTGCCAGCAGTTACCAACTAGCGGGGGGGAGCTCCTACAATGAGCAGTTCTTC
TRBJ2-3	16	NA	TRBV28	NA	CASSLFGTTNTDTQYF	TGTGCCAGCAGTTTGTTTGGGACAACAAACACAGATACGCAGTATTTT
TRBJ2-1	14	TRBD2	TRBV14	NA	CASSQLAGPNEQFF	TGTGCCAGCAGCCAGTTAGCGGGCCCCAATGAGCAGTTCTTC
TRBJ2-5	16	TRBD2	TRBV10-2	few	CASSEGLAGAQETQYF	TGCGCCAGCAGTGAGGGTCTAGCGGGGGCCCAAGAGACCCAGTACTTC